This passage covers 20 T cell receptor beta chains from one sample sequenced in a study of T cells after yellow fever vaccination. TCRdb re-called the 5' RACE reads with MiXCR, one entry per CDR3 protein. The sample has fewer than 450,000 distinct CDR3 sequences, around 8.1% seen once; the top ten hold around 17%. Sequenced here: PBMCs, sampled about 49 days after the first yellow fever vaccination. Receptors originate from a man aged 18 to 30 who received the YFV17D yellow fever vaccine.

J is TRBJ1-6 and V is TRBV6-5; D remains unclear. Germline values: CDR1 MNHEY, CDR2 SVGAGI. CDR3 length: 14 amino acids. V was shortened by 3 bases and J by 10 bases, with 13 bases between the two germline ends. The DNA for the CDR3 is TGTGCCAGCAGTTATGACGGCGTCAGCTCACCCCTCCACTTT. This sequence encodes CASSYDGVSSPLHF.

The rearrangement uses TRBV7-2 and TRBJ2-3; 10 bases match TRBD2. With 1 base clipped from V and 13 bases from J, the junction kept 2 bases outside the gene matches. The germline CDR1 and CDR2 sequences are SGHTA and FQGNSA. The CDR3 spans 12 residues. Here the CDR3 reads CASSLERGGEYF. In nucleotides, the CDR3 is TGTGCCAGCAGCTTAGAGCGGGGGGGCGAGTATTTT.

The chain recombines TRBV7-3 with TRBJ2-3, with a tentative D call TRBD2 (6 bases). The CDR3 extends over 14 amino acids. Trimming stripped 6 bases from V and 6 bases from J, with 16 bases between. Germline CDR1 reads SGHTA; CDR2 reads FQGTGA. DNA for the CDR3: TGTGCCAGCAGTGCCGGGACTCCCGCGGATACGCAGTATTTT. It is translated as CASSAGTPADTQYF.

The V gene is TRBV4-2, the J gene TRBJ1-1; D possibly corresponds to TRBD1 (5 bases). Looked up from germline, CDR1 is LGHNA and CDR2 is YNFKEQ. The V and J ends lost 4 bases and 3 bases respectively, with 15 bases between them. This CDR3 has 15 residues. CDR3 DNA: TGTGCCAGCAGCCCCGGGGAGGGGTCCGACACTGAAGCTTTCTTT. It is translated as CASSPGEGSDTEAFF.

Only a few counts were recorded for this clonotype. The V call is TRBV5-6, the J call TRBJ2-1, with 7 bases identical to TRBD2. CDR1 is SGHDT, CDR2 YYEEEE, per germline. The J segment lost 7 bases and the V segment lost 5 bases, leaving 9 bases of the junction unmatched. This CDR3 is 14 amino acids long. This CDR3 is CASSRLARRNEQFF. As DNA, the CDR3 is TGTGCCAGCAGTCGACTAGCTCGGAGGAATGAGCAGTTCTTC.

A word on this clonotype: This may be a read error, as it is one base from a much larger clone. The chain is built from TRBV7-2 and TRBJ2-5; unclear D gene. CDR1 and CDR2 from the germline V gene are SGHTA and FQGNSA. The CDR3 runs to 13 residues. CDR3 in DNA: TGTGCCAGCAGCTCGAGAGACCAAGAGATCCAGTACTTC. It specifies CASSSRDQEIQYF.

V is TRBV7-8 and J is TRBJ2-7, with a weak D call TRBD1 (7 bases). V was shortened by 5 bases and J by 7 bases, with 21 bases between the two germline ends. This CDR3 has 15 amino acids. Germline V CDR1 and CDR2: SGHVS, FQNEAQ. CDR3 DNA sequence: TGTGCCAGCAGCCCACCGGGAAAGGGGGCGGGGGAGCAGTACTTC. Protein product: CASSPPGKGAGEQYF.

The chain carries TRBV12-3 or TRBV12-4 and TRBJ2-7, with TRBD2 as a possible D gene (6 bases). This CDR3 has 16 residues. Trimming stripped 2 bases from V and 1 base from J, with 15 bases between. CDR3 sequence (DNA): TGTGCCAGCAGTTTAAGAGGACTACGCGCGTCCTACGAGCAGTACTTC. This gives the protein CASSLRGLRASYEQYF.

There are many counts of this clonotype. The V call is TRBV27, the J call TRBJ2-7; 7 nucleotides align to TRBD2. The CDR3 consists of 15 residues. Germline V gene data show CDR1 as MNHEY and CDR2 as SMNVEV (reference sequence). V lost 8 bases and J lost 2; bases outside the gene matches: 12. CDR3 region: CASSAGPAGTYEQYV. CDR3 coding DNA: TGTGCCAGCTCGGCCGGGCCAGCGGGAACCTACGAGCAGTACGTC.

This chain links TRBV29-1 with TRBJ2-2; 8 positions agree with TRBD2. The junction had 1 base not matched to a gene; V was cut back by 4 bases and J by 0 bases. CDR1 SQVTM and CDR2 ANQGSEA come from the germline V gene. There are 14 residues in the CDR3. The CDR3 DNA is TGCAGCGTTGCGGGGGGGACGAACACCGGGGAGCTGTTTTTT. Its protein is CSVAGGTNTGELFF.

This clonotype showed up just a few times. The chain uses TRBV2 and TRBJ2-5; the match to TRBD1 covers 9 bases. The V and J ends lost 2 bases and 2 bases, in that order; junction bases with no gene match: 3. This CDR3 has 15 amino acids. Germline CDR1 SNHLY, CDR2 FYNNEI. CDR3 amino acids: CASSETGTGQETQYF. DNA for the CDR3: TGTGCCAGCAGTGAAACCGGGACAGGGCAAGAGACCCAGTACTTC.

The sample holds a few counts of this clonotype. The V gene is TRBV10-3, the J gene TRBJ2-2; D remains unclear. This CDR3 has 12 residues. The germline V gene has CDR1 ENHRY and CDR2 SYGVKD. Trimming left V 3 bases short and J 6 bases short, with 5 bases between. The CDR3 DNA follows: TGTGCCATCAGTGATACGGCCGGGGAGCTGTTTTTT. It yields the protein CAISDTAGELFF.

The chain has TRBV27 and TRBJ1-5, with D perhaps TRBD1 (5 bases). Trimming shortened V by 2 bases and J by 2 bases, and 13 bases separated the two germline ends. Germline V lookup: CDR1 MNHEY, CDR2 SMNVEV (reference sequence). This CDR3 has 16 amino acids. The CDR3 region has the DNA TGTGCCAGCAGTTTACGGTCCCCGGGGGGCAATCAGCCCCAGCATTTT. Translated: CASSLRSPGGNQPQHF.

In regard to this clonotype: At one boundary the junction diverges from the germline segment, which might be a read error. This chain links TRBV7-2 with TRBJ2-3; no reliable D call. Germline V gives CDR1 SGHTA, CDR2 FQGNSA. The CDR3 spans 13 residues. The CDR3 loop is CASSSAVTDTQCF. The CDR3 DNA reads as TGTGCCAGCAGCTCCGCGGTTACAGATACGCAGTGTTTT. Complete variable domain (other parts from reference TRBV7-2 and TRBJ2-3): GAGVSQSPSNKVTEKGKDVELRCDPISGHTALYWYRQSLGQGLEFLIYFQGNSAPDKSGLPSDRFSAERTGGSVSTLTIQRTQQEDSAVYLCASSSAVTDTQCFGPGTRLTVL.

This clonotype has more than one count but fewer than ten. The chain employs TRBV7-9 and TRBJ1-2; TRBD1 might be the D (6 bases). This CDR3 comprises 11 residues. V was pared by 5 bases and J by 12 bases, with 13 bases between. In germline, CDR1 is SEHNR, CDR2 FQNEAQ (reference sequence). The CDR3 loop reads CASSETGTNTF. In nucleotides, the CDR3 is TGTGCCAGCAGCGAGACAGGCACCAACACCTTC.

This clonotype was picked up many times. The chain is built from TRBV6-5 and TRBJ1-6, with D possibly being TRBD1 (5 bases). The CDR3 length is 16 residues. V was clipped by 2 bases and J by 1 base, with 9 bases between them. In germline, CDR1 is MNHEY, CDR2 SVGAGI. CDR3 residues: CASSYNQGSYNSPLHF. As DNA, the CDR3 is TGTGCCAGCAGTTACAATCAGGGTTCCTATAATTCACCCCTCCACTTT.

The sample holds many counts of this clonotype. V is TRBV7-2 and J is TRBJ1-2, with 7 bases fitting TRBD1. The CDR3 is 15 residues long. Losses at the gene ends were 5 bases for V and 3 bases for J; bases not matched to a gene: 9. Germline CDR1 is SGHTA and CDR2 is FQGNSA. The CDR3: CASSPRQGYYYGYTF. CDR3 sequence (DNA): TGTGCCAGCAGCCCACGACAGGGCTATTACTATGGCTACACCTTC.

This clonotype was found many times. The V call is TRBV12-3 or TRBV12-4, the J call TRBJ2-5, with TRBD1 identical over 9 bases. With V trimmed by 5 bases and J by 5 bases, 15 bases remained unmatched. The CDR3 is 17 residues long. The CDR3 loop reads CASSPPPGQGLGETQYF. DNA for the CDR3: TGTGCCAGCAGTCCACCCCCGGGACAGGGATTGGGGGAGACCCAGTACTTC.

This clonotype was seen a few times. This rearrangement joins TRBV4-1 to TRBJ1-4; 9 bases line up with TRBD1. This CDR3 comprises 17 residues. CDR1 is MGHRA, CDR2 YSYEKL, per germline. The trim removed 0 bases at V and 10 bases at J, leaving 12 bases unmatched. For the CDR3, the DNA is TGCGCCAGCAGCCAAGATCGGGACAGGGTCCGTTTTGGAAAACTGTTTTTT. Protein: CASSQDRDRVRFGKLFF.

The chain combines TRBV2 with TRBJ2-2; D ambiguous. Trimming took off 4 bases at V and 6 bases at J, with 6 bases between the two ends. Germline assignment: CDR1 SNHLY and CDR2 FYNNEI. CDR3 length equals 12 residues. CDR3 loop: CASSGQPGELFF. CDR3 DNA sequence: TGTGCCAGCAGTGGCCAGCCCGGGGAGCTGTTTTTT.